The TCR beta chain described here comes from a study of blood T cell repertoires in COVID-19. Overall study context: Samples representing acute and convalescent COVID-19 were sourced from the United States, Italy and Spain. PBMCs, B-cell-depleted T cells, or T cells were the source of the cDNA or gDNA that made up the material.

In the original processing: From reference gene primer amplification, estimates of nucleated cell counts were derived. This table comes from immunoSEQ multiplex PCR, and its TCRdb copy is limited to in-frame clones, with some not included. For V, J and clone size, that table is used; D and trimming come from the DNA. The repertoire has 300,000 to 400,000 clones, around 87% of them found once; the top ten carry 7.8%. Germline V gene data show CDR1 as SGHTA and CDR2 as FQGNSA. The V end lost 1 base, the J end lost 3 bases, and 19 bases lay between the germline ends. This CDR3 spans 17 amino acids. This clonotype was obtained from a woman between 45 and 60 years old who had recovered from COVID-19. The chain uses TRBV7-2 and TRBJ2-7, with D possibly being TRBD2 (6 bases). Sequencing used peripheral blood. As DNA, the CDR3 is TGTGCCAGCAGCTTAGAGGTCGGGGCGGGGCGAATCTACGAGCAGTACTTC. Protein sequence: CASSLEVGAGRIYEQYF.